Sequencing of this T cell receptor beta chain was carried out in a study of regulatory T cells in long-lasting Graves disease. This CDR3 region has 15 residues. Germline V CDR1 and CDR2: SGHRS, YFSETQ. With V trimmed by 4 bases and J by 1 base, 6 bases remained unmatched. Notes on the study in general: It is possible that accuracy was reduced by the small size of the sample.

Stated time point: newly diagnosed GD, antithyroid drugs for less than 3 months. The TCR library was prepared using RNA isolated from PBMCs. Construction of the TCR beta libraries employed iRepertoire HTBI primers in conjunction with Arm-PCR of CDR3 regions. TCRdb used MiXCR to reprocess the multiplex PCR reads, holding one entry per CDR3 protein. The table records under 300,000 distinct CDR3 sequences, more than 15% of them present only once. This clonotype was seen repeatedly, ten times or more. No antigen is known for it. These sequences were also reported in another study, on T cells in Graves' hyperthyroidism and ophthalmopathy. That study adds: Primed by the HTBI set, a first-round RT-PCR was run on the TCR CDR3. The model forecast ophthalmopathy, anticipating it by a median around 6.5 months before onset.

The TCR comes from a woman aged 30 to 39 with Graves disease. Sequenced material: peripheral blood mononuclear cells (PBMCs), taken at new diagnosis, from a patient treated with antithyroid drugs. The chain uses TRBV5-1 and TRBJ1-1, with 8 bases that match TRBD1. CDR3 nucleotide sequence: TGCGCCAGCAGCCGCGGGACAGGATGGAACACTGAAGCTTTCTTT. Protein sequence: CASSRGTGWNTEAFF.